The sequence of this T cell receptor (beta chain) was determined in a study of post-analysis software for immune sequencing data. Every TCR beta cDNA library bore unique molecular identifiers. It was from roughly 1.1 to 9.2 million T cells that some 470,000 cDNA molecules came. From the PCR reads, TCRdb called clonotypes with MiXCR, one entry per CDR3 protein. Here the sample spans around 180,000 distinct CDR3 sequences, approximately 28% being singletons. The CDR3 is 14 amino acids. Trimming stripped 5 bases from V and 4 bases from J, with 13 bases between. Findings and limits, study-wide: A handful of TRBV segments were significantly more frequent in patients than in controls. TRBV5-6, TRBV5-1 and TRBV20-1 were among these segments. Compared against controls, patients with multiple sclerosis displayed significantly lower normalized Chao1 diversity. When the samples were clustered directly with F measure, those that had been prepared in the same batch showed strong co-clustering.

There are many counts of this clonotype. Its antigen is not known. The chain joins TRBV12-3 or TRBV12-4 to TRBJ2-3; D is possibly TRBD1 (5 bases). The sample consisted of blood. The sequence came from a girl aged 5 to 17 with multiple sclerosis. The CDR3: CASSLQGGPDTQYF. The CDR3 nucleotides are TGTGCCAGCAGTCTCCAGGGTGGGCCAGATACGCAGTATTTT.